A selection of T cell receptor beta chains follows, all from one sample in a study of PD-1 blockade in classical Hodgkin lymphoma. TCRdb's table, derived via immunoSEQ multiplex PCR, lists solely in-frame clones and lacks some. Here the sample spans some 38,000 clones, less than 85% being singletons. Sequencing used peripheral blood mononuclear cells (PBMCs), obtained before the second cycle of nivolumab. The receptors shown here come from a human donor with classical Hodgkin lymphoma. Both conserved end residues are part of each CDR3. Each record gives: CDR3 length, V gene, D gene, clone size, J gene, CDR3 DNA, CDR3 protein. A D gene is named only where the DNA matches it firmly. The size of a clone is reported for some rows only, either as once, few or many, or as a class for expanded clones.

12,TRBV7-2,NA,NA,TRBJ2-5,TGTGCCAGCAGCTTGGTCAGAGAGACCCAGTACTTC,CASSLVRETQYF
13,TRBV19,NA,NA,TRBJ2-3,TGTGCCAGTAGTACCCGGACCACAGATACGCAGTATTTT,CASSTRTTDTQYF
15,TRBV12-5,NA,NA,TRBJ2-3,TGTGCTAGTGGTTTCCTCCCAGCTAGCACAGATACGCAGTATTTT,CASGFLPASTDTQYF
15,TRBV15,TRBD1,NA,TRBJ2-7,TGTGCCACCAGCAGGACCGGGACAGCCTTCTACGAGCAGTACTTC,CATSRTGTAFYEQYF
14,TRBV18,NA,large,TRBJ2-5,TGTGCCAGCTCACCGCCGGGTTGGCAAGAGACCCAGTACTTC,CASSPPGWQETQYF
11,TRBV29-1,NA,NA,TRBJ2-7,TGCAGCGGCAGTGACTCCTACGAGCAGTACTTC,CSGSDSYEQYF
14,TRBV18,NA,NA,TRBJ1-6,TGTGCCAGCGCCACGGGACGGTGGGATTCACCCCTCCACTTT,CASATGRWDSPLHF
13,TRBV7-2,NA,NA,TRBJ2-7,TGTGCCAGCAGGCGCGCCGTGACCTACGAGCAGTACTTC,CASRRAVTYEQYF
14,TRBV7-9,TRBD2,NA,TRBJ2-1,TGTGCCAGCAGCTTAGACAGCCGGGGGGTTGAGCAGTTCTTC,CASSLDSRGVEQFF
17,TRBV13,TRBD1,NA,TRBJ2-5,TGTGCCAGCAGCTTAGGGCCCAGACAGGGGACGGCAGAGACCCAGTACTTC,CASSLGPRQGTAETQYF
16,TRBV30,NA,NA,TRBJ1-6,TGTGCCTGGGTGGAGGCAGCTAACCATTTTAATTCACCCCTCCACTTT,CAWVEAANHFNSPLHF
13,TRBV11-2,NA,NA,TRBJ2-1,TGTGCCAGCATCAGGTTAGGAGTCAATGAGCAGTTCTTC,CASIRLGVNEQFF
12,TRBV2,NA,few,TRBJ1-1,TGTGCTTGGGAAGGGGGGGCCACTGAAGCTTTCTTT,CAWEGGATEAFF
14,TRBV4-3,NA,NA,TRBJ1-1,TGCGCCAGCAGCCATTATACTGGGGGAACTGAAGCTTTCTTT,CASSHYTGGTEAFF
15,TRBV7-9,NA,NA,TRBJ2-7,TGTGCCAGCAGCTTCGGGACACAGATATCCTACGAGCAGTACTTC,CASSFGTQISYEQYF
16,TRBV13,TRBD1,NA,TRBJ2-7,TGTGCCAGCCGTACGACAGGGAAGGGGAGACTGGGCGAGCAGTACTTC,CASRTTGKGRLGEQYF
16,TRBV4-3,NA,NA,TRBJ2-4,TGCGCCAGCAGCCTCGGAAGGGTCCTAGCCAAAAACATTCAGTACTTC,CASSLGRVLAKNIQYF
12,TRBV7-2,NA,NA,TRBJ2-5,TGTGCCAGCAGCTCTAGCTCGGAGACCCAGTACTTC,CASSSSSETQYF
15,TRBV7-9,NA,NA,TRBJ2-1,TGTGCCAGCAGCACCCTCGAAGGGTCCTACAATGAGCAGTTCTTC,CASSTLEGSYNEQFF
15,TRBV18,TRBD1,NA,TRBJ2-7,TGTGCCAGCTCACCCGGGACAGGACCACCGTACGAGCAGTACTTC,CASSPGTGPPYEQYF
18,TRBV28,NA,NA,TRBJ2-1,TGTGCCAGCAGTTTATTATTGGACGGAGCCAAGACCTACAATGAGCAGTTCTTC,CASSLLLDGAKTYNEQFF
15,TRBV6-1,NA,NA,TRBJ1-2,TGTGCCAGCAGTGAAGGCCCCTTATCCCTCGGTCCCTACACCTTC,CASSEGPLSLGPYTF
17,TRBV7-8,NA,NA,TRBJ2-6,TGTGCCAGCAGCTCCAGGGGGGCCTCCTCTGGGGCCAACGTCCTGACTTTC,CASSSRGASSGANVLTF
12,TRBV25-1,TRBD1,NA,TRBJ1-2,TGTGCCAGCAGAGGGACAGCAAATGGCTACACCTTC,CASRGTANGYTF
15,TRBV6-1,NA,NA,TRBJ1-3,TGTGCCAGCAGCCTCGCCCAGGGGCTTGGAAACACCATATATTTT,CASSLAQGLGNTIYF
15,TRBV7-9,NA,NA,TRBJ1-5,TGTGCCAGCAGCTTGGGTGATTATAGCAATCAGCCCCAGCATTTT,CASSLGDYSNQPQHF
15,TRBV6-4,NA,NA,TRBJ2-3,TGTGCCAGCAGTCGGTCAGGGAGTTCCACAGATACGCAGTATTTT,CASSRSGSSTDTQYF
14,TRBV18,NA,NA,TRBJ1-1,TGTGCCAGCTCCTCCGGGACAACCCACACTGAAGCTTTCTTT,CASSSGTTHTEAFF
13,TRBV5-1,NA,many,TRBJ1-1,TGCGCCAGCAGCTTGGCTGGGACGTCTGAAGCTTTCTTT,CASSLAGTSEAFF
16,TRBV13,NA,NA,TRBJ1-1,TGTGCCAGCAGCTTAACCGATTGGACAGTCCGGACTGAAGCTTTCTTT,CASSLTDWTVRTEAFF
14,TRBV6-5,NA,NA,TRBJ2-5,TGTGCCAGCAGGGGGGGGGCCTTCCAAGAGACCCAGTACTTC,CASRGGAFQETQYF
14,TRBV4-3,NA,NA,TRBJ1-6,TGCGCCAGCAGCCAAGATCTGGAGAGTTCACCCCTCCACTTT,CASSQDLESSPLHF
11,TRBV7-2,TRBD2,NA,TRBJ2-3,TGTTCGGGGGGTAGCACAGATACGCAGTATTTT,CSGGSTDTQYF
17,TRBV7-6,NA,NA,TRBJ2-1,TGTGCCAGCAGCTTAGGGGTTCGGGGGGCCTCCTACAATGAGCAGTTCTTC,CASSLGVRGASYNEQFF
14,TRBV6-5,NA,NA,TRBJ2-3,TGTGCCAGCACCATGGACTTTAGCACAGATACGCAGTATTTT,CASTMDFSTDTQYF
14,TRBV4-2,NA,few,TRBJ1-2,TGTGCCAGCAGCCAAGATGGGGGGCTGCCTGGCTACACCTTC,CASSQDGGLPGYTF
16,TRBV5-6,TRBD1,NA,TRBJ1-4,TGTGCCAGCAACTCCGGGACAGGCAACTATTTTGAAAAACTGTTTTTT,CASNSGTGNYFEKLFF
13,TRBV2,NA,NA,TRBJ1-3,TGTGCCAGCAGGACAGGCTCTGGAAACACCATATATTTT,CASRTGSGNTIYF
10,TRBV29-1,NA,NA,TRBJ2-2,TGCAGCGTTGGTGACGGGGAGCTGTTTTTT,CSVGDGELFF
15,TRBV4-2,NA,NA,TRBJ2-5,TGTGCCAGCAGCCACGCCTCTAGGGGGGCAGAGACCCAGTACTTC,CASSHASRGAETQYF
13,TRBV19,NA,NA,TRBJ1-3,TGTGCCAGTAGTATCCCCCGGGGAAACACCATATATTTT,CASSIPRGNTIYF
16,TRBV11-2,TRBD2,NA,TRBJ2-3,TGTGCCAGCAGCTCCGTTGGGGGGGGTCTGTTAGATACGCAGTATTTT,CASSSVGGGLLDTQYF
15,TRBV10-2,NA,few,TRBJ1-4,TGCGCCAGCCGACAGACCGGGGCAACGAATGAAAAACTGTTTTTT,CASRQTGATNEKLFF
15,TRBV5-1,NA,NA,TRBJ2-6,TGCGCCAGCAGCTCTCAGGGCTGGGGGGCCAACGTCCTGACTTTC,CASSSQGWGANVLTF
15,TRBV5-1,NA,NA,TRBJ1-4,TGCGCCAGCAGCCGTGGCGGGGGGAGTATGGAAAAACTGTTTTTT,CASSRGGGSMEKLFF
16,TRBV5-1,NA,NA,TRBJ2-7,TGCGCCAGCAGCTTGGGATCGGGGGTATTCTCCTACGAGCAGTACTTC,CASSLGSGVFSYEQYF
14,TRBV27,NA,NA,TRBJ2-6,TGTGCCTCCCGACCGAGCTCTGGGGCCAACGTCCTGACTTTC,CASRPSSGANVLTF
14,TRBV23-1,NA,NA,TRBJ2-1,TGCGCCAGCAGTCAATTGGGGACAACGGGTGAGCAGTTCTTC,CASSQLGTTGEQFF
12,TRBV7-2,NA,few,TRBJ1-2,TGTGCCAGCAGCCGGGAGGGAGTTGGCTACACCTTC,CASSREGVGYTF
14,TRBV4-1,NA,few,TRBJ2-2,TGCGCCAGCAGCCGCGAGGCGAACACCGGGGAGCTGTTTTTT,CASSREANTGELFF
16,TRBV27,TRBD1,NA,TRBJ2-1,TGTGCCAGCTACTCACGCTTCGGACAGGGCGGCAATGAGCAGTTCTTC,CASYSRFGQGGNEQFF
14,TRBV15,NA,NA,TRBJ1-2,TGTGCCACCAGCAGAGGCCGAGGGGTCTATGGCTACACCTTC,CATSRGRGVYGYTF
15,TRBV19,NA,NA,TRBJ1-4,TGTGCCAGTAGTATAATCAGGGGAGGTGATGAAAAACTGTTTTTT,CASSIIRGGDEKLFF